The 6 T cell receptor beta chains reported below all come from one sample, sequenced in a study of vaccination and CD4 T cells after COVID-19. Their cognate antigens are unknown. Cultured CD4+ T cells had their DNA profiled by the Oncomine TCR Beta short-read assay. TCRdb redid the calling of the PCR reads with MiXCR, one entry per CDR3 protein. The repertoire has about 14,000 distinct CDR3 sequences, around 58% of them found once; the top ten carry over 11%. Treatment in this sample: approximately 11-day PBMC culture with coronavirus spike peptide pools or control peptides (ViraFEST assay). Sequenced sample: CD4+ T cells from blood, cultured in vitro. The receptors originated from a human donor who had recovered from COVID-19.

This chain connects TRBV27 to TRBJ1-5; a weak D match, TRBD1 (6 bases). CDR3 length equals 13 residues. V was shortened by 11 bases and J by 3 bases, with 14 bases between the two germline ends. Germline CDR1 MNHEY, CDR2 SMNVEV (reference sequence). CDR3 residues: CAGKYRDNQPQHF. The CDR3 region has the DNA TGTGCCGGCAAATACAGGGACAATCAGCCCCAGCATTTT.

The genes are TRBV2 and TRBJ2-7; TRBD1 might be the D (6 bases). The V end was cut by 9 bases, the J end by 0 bases, with 30 bases between. From germline, CDR1 is SNHLY and CDR2 FYNNEI. The CDR3 runs to 19 residues. The CDR3 coding sequence is TGTGCCAGTACCGGGGCGCAGGGGCCGATGCGGCGGAGCTCCTACGAGCAGTACTTC. It encodes CASTGAQGPMRRSSYEQYF.

The CDR3 is CASSQVTSGRGYEQYF. The CDR3 coding sequence is TGCGCCAGCAGCCAAGTGACTAGCGGGAGAGGCTACGAGCAGTACTTC. The genes are TRBV4-1 and TRBJ2-7; 12 nucleotides align to TRBD2. The CDR3 runs 16 residues. Trimming at V came to 1 base and at J to 3 bases, leaving 4 bases not matched to a gene. CDR1 is MGHRA, CDR2 YSYEKL, per germline.

The J gene is TRBJ1-1, the V gene TRBV6-1; D gene uncertain. Between the trimmed V and J ends, which lost 6 bases and 4 bases, there was a span of 15 bases. This CDR3 contains 14 residues. The germline V gene has CDR1 MNHNS and CDR2 SASEGT. For the CDR3, the DNA is TGTGCCAGCAGAACATGGAGCGTAATCACTGAAGCTTTCTTT. It translates to CASRTWSVITEAFF.

This clonotype was recorded only once. The genes are TRBV5-1 and TRBJ2-3, with 10 positions matching TRBD1. Looked up from germline, CDR1 is SGHRS and CDR2 is YFSETQ. V trimming: 2 bases; J trimming: 4 bases; junction bases outside the gene matches: 4. The CDR3 is 15 amino acids. The CDR3 region has the DNA TGCGCCAGCAGCTTCGGGACAGGGGTGGCAGATACGCAGTATTTT. Translated, it gives CASSFGTGVADTQYF.

This clonotype was counted a single time. The chain links TRBV6-1 to TRBJ2-7; the D call may be TRBD1 or TRBD2 (5 bases each). Germline lookup yields CDR1 MNHNS and CDR2 SASEGT. V was trimmed by 5 bases and J by 2 bases, leaving 13 bases between them. The CDR3 totals 14 residues. CDR3 region: CASSPGPLPYEQYF. The CDR3 DNA is TGTGCCAGCAGTCCGGGACCATTACCCTACGAGCAGTACTTC.